Listed below are T cell receptor beta chains from one sample, sequenced in a study of cytomegalovirus exposure and HLA in healthy donors. The data were produced by immunoSEQ multiplex PCR, yet TCRdb's version contains in-frame clones alone and is incomplete. The data hold 150,000 to 200,000 clones, with about 80% observed a single time. Sample: PBMCs. These receptor sequences come from a woman aged 50 to 60 in good health and CMV-seronegative. CDR3s include the opening cysteine and the closing phenylalanine or tryptophan. Each record gives: D gene, CDR3 length, clone size, V gene, J gene, CDR3 DNA, CDR3 protein. The D gene is left open where the match is weak. Expanded clones get a size class; other rows say once, few or many, or leave the size out.

d_gene: .
len: 15
abundance: .
v_gene: TRBV28
j_gene: TRBJ2-7
CDR3nt: TGTGCCAGCAGTTCGTACAGGTCTTTATCCTACGAGCAGTACTTC
CDR3aa: CASSSYRSLSYEQYF

d_gene: TRBD1
len: 17
abundance: .
v_gene: TRBV6-1
j_gene: TRBJ1-3
CDR3nt: TGTGCCAGCAGTGGAACCACAGGGGGCGAATCTGGAAACACCATATATTTT
CDR3aa: CASSGTTGGESGNTIYF

d_gene: TRBD2
len: 16
abundance: .
v_gene: TRBV10-3
j_gene: TRBJ2-1
CDR3nt: TGTGCCATCACCCCGACTAGCGGGGAGACTTACAATGAGCAGTTCTTC
CDR3aa: CAITPTSGETYNEQFF

d_gene: TRBD1
len: 15
abundance: .
v_gene: TRBV28
j_gene: TRBJ2-2
CDR3nt: TGTGCCAGCAGTTTAGACGCAGGGGGCGGGAGGGAGCTGTTTTTT
CDR3aa: CASSLDAGGGRELFF

d_gene: .
len: 15
abundance: once
v_gene: TRBV2
j_gene: TRBJ1-2
CDR3nt: TGTGCCAGCAGTTTTTACTCAGGGGTAGAGGATGGCTACACCTTC
CDR3aa: CASSFYSGVEDGYTF

d_gene: .
len: 15
abundance: .
v_gene: TRBV27
j_gene: TRBJ2-7
CDR3nt: TGTGCCAGCAGTCGTAGCTGGTTTTTGGGCTACGAGCAGTACTTC
CDR3aa: CASSRSWFLGYEQYF

d_gene: TRBD2
len: 14
abundance: .
v_gene: TRBV19
j_gene: TRBJ2-3
CDR3nt: TGTGCCACCCACAATCGGGGGGGGGTAGATACGCAGTATTTT
CDR3aa: CATHNRGGVDTQYF

d_gene: .
len: 14
abundance: .
v_gene: TRBV7-7
j_gene: TRBJ1-2
CDR3nt: TGTGCCAGCAGCCCATTCATCGGGGGCTATGGCTACACCTTC
CDR3aa: CASSPFIGGYGYTF

d_gene: .
len: 17
abundance: .
v_gene: TRBV16
j_gene: TRBJ1-1
CDR3nt: TGTGCCAGCAGGCCAATCGGGGGGTCGGGGAGCGTCACTGAAGCTTTCTTT
CDR3aa: CASRPIGGSGSVTEAFF

d_gene: .
len: 16
abundance: .
v_gene: TRBV10-1
j_gene: TRBJ2-1
CDR3nt: TGCGCCAGCAGTGATCTTGGGGCTACCACCTACAATGAGCAGTTCTTC
CDR3aa: CASSDLGATTYNEQFF

d_gene: .
len: 12
abundance: .
v_gene: TRBV28
j_gene: TRBJ2-7
CDR3nt: TGTGCCAGCAGTTTTCTTACCTACGAGCAGTACTTC
CDR3aa: CASSFLTYEQYF

d_gene: .
len: 14
abundance: few
v_gene: TRBV5-1
j_gene: TRBJ2-7
CDR3nt: TGCGCCAGCAGCCCGGCTCGGGTGGAGTACGAGCAGTACTTC
CDR3aa: CASSPARVEYEQYF

d_gene: TRBD1
len: 15
abundance: .
v_gene: TRBV19
j_gene: TRBJ1-3
CDR3nt: TGTGCCAGTAGTAGGACAGGGGACCCTGGAAACACCATATATTTT
CDR3aa: CASSRTGDPGNTIYF

d_gene: .
len: 13
abundance: .
v_gene: TRBV7-6
j_gene: TRBJ1-4
CDR3nt: TGTGCCAGCAGCCGCGGGGGAGGTGAAAAACTGTTTTTT
CDR3aa: CASSRGGGEKLFF

d_gene: .
len: 14
abundance: .
v_gene: TRBV7-9
j_gene: TRBJ1-5
CDR3nt: TGTGCCAGCAGCTTAGGAGGGGGTAATCAGCCCCAGCATTTT
CDR3aa: CASSLGGGNQPQHF

d_gene: .
len: 11
abundance: .
v_gene: TRBV25-1
j_gene: TRBJ2-7
CDR3nt: TGTGCCAGCAGTGAAGATTACGAGCAGTACTTC
CDR3aa: CASSEDYEQYF

d_gene: TRBD2
len: 15
abundance: .
v_gene: TRBV7-9
j_gene: TRBJ2-7
CDR3nt: TGTGCCAGCAGCCCAGCGGGGCGAATAAGGTACGAGCAGTACTTC
CDR3aa: CASSPAGRIRYEQYF

d_gene: .
len: 11
abundance: .
v_gene: TRBV29-1
j_gene: TRBJ1-1
CDR3nt: TGCAGCGCAAACGACAGGACTGAAGCTTTCTTT
CDR3aa: CSANDRTEAFF

d_gene: TRBD2
len: 15
abundance: .
v_gene: TRBV18
j_gene: TRBJ2-3
CDR3nt: TGTGCCAGCTCACCACCGGGAGCGGGAACAGATACGCAGTATTTT
CDR3aa: CASSPPGAGTDTQYF

d_gene: .
len: 15
abundance: .
v_gene: TRBV27
j_gene: TRBJ2-7
CDR3nt: TGTGCCAGCAGTCCCGTCCCAGGGAACTCCTACGAGCAGTACTTC
CDR3aa: CASSPVPGNSYEQYF

d_gene: .
len: 15
abundance: .
v_gene: TRBV5-4
j_gene: TRBJ2-7
CDR3nt: TGTGCCAGCAGCTCCGCCGGGCGAAGGGGGTACGAGCAGTACTTC
CDR3aa: CASSSAGRRGYEQYF

d_gene: .
len: 12
abundance: .
v_gene: TRBV11-2
j_gene: TRBJ2-7
CDR3nt: TGTGCCAGCAGCTCCCAGGGTTACGAGCAGTACTTC
CDR3aa: CASSSQGYEQYF

d_gene: .
len: 15
abundance: .
v_gene: TRBV6-5
j_gene: TRBJ2-2
CDR3nt: TGTGCCAGCAGCCTTGGGGGGACGCAGAGCGGGGAGCTGTTTTTT
CDR3aa: CASSLGGTQSGELFF

d_gene: .
len: 14
abundance: .
v_gene: TRBV6-1
j_gene: TRBJ2-3
CDR3nt: TGTGCCAGCAGTGAATTTAGCGGCACAGATACGCAGTATTTT
CDR3aa: CASSEFSGTDTQYF

d_gene: .
len: 15
abundance: .
v_gene: TRBV5-6
j_gene: TRBJ1-2
CDR3nt: TGTGCCAGCAGCTTGGGAACCCAGGGGTCCTATGGCTACACCTTC
CDR3aa: CASSLGTQGSYGYTF

d_gene: TRBD2
len: 17
abundance: .
v_gene: TRBV4-1
j_gene: TRBJ2-5
CDR3nt: TGCGCCAGCAGCCCGAACCAGGGACTAGCGGGGGGGGAGACCCAGTACTTC
CDR3aa: CASSPNQGLAGGETQYF

d_gene: .
len: 10
abundance: few
v_gene: TRBV20-1
j_gene: TRBJ1-2
CDR3nt: TGCAGTGCTACTGGCCTGGGCTACACCTTC
CDR3aa: CSATGLGYTF

d_gene: TRBD1
len: 15
abundance: .
v_gene: TRBV5-6
j_gene: TRBJ2-7
CDR3nt: TGTGCCAGCAGCTTGGCCTACAGGGGGCTGGGCGAGCAGTACTTC
CDR3aa: CASSLAYRGLGEQYF

d_gene: .
len: 13
abundance: .
v_gene: TRBV11-3
j_gene: TRBJ2-7
CDR3nt: TGTGCCAGCAGCCCCGGAGGGACCTACGAGCAGTACTTC
CDR3aa: CASSPGGTYEQYF

d_gene: .
len: 16
abundance: .
v_gene: TRBV10-2
j_gene: TRBJ2-1
CDR3nt: TGCGCCAGCAGTGAGTCCACAGGGGGGGGATACAATGAGCAGTTCTTC
CDR3aa: CASSESTGGGYNEQFF

d_gene: TRBD2
len: 16
abundance: .
v_gene: TRBV5-1
j_gene: TRBJ2-1
CDR3nt: TGCGCCAGCAGCCCGGTTACTAGCGGGAGTCTGAATGAGCAGTTCTTC
CDR3aa: CASSPVTSGSLNEQFF

d_gene: TRBD1
len: 15
abundance: few
v_gene: TRBV11-3
j_gene: TRBJ2-7
CDR3nt: TGTGCCAGCAGCCCGGGACAGGGGGCATCCTACGAGCAGTACTTC
CDR3aa: CASSPGQGASYEQYF

d_gene: TRBD1
len: 13
abundance: .
v_gene: TRBV28
j_gene: TRBJ1-3
CDR3nt: TGTGCCAGCGAAAAGACAGGGACCGACACCATATATTTT
CDR3aa: CASEKTGTDTIYF

d_gene: .
len: 16
abundance: .
v_gene: TRBV11-2
j_gene: TRBJ2-7
CDR3nt: TGTGCCAGCAGCTCTCCGGCCAGCCACCAGGGGGGCGAGCAGTACTTC
CDR3aa: CASSSPASHQGGEQYF

d_gene: .
len: 12
abundance: .
v_gene: TRBV6-5
j_gene: TRBJ2-5
CDR3nt: TGTGCCAGCAGTTCACCCGAGGGGACCCAGTACTTC
CDR3aa: CASSSPEGTQYF

d_gene: .
len: 13
abundance: .
v_gene: TRBV18
j_gene: TRBJ1-1
CDR3nt: TGTGCCAGCTCACCTGGCCCGAACACTGAAGCTTTCTTT
CDR3aa: CASSPGPNTEAFF

d_gene: .
len: 13
abundance: .
v_gene: TRBV6-5
j_gene: TRBJ1-5
CDR3nt: TGTGCCAGCAGTTACGGCGAGGATCAGCCCCAGCATTTT
CDR3aa: CASSYGEDQPQHF

d_gene: .
len: 16
abundance: .
v_gene: TRBV11-2
j_gene: TRBJ1-4
CDR3nt: TGTGCCAGCAGCTCAATAAGGCGGGTGGCGGATGAAAAACTGTTTTTT
CDR3aa: CASSSIRRVADEKLFF

d_gene: TRBD1
len: 11
abundance: .
v_gene: TRBV6-6
j_gene: TRBJ1-1
CDR3nt: TGTGCCAGCAGCTCCGGGACAGTGGCTTTCTTT
CDR3aa: CASSSGTVAFF

d_gene: .
len: 14
abundance: .
v_gene: TRBV5-5
j_gene: TRBJ2-1
CDR3nt: TGTGCCAGCAGCGCCGGACAGAATTACAATGAGCAGTTCTTC
CDR3aa: CASSAGQNYNEQFF

d_gene: TRBD1
len: 16
abundance: .
v_gene: TRBV10-3
j_gene: TRBJ2-7
CDR3nt: TGTGCCATCAGCCCGGGAGGGACAGGGGGATCCTACGAGCAGTACTTC
CDR3aa: CAISPGGTGGSYEQYF

d_gene: .
len: 14
abundance: .
v_gene: TRBV7-9
j_gene: TRBJ2-7
CDR3nt: TGTGCCAGCAGCCTGCCAGAAGGGGTCCACGAGCAGTACTTC
CDR3aa: CASSLPEGVHEQYF